This T cell receptor beta chain was captured in a study of shared clonotypes between healthy human individuals. This clone was detected once. The V gene's germline CDR1 is MNHEY and CDR2 SMNVEV (reference sequence). Trimming at V came to 3 bases and at J to 2 bases, leaving 5 bases not matched to a gene. The CDR3 sequence is 16 residues long. CD45RO-negative, CCR7-positively selected cells formed the naive CD8 fraction, excluding terminally differentiated effector memory CD45RA+ cells. Repertoires were generated with immunoSEQ multiplex PCR, while TCRdb's copy carries only in-frame clones and drops some. The data show roughly 770,000 clones, about 96% seen once.

The chain combines TRBV27 with TRBJ1-4; 8 nucleotides align to TRBD1. This receptor was identified in a man aged 30 to 39 in good health. The sequenced sample was naive CD8+ T cells sorted from blood. This CDR3 reads CASSLSRTGTNEKLFF. In DNA form, the CDR3 reads TGTGCCAGCAGTTTGTCCAGGACAGGGACTAATGAAAAACTGTTTTTT.